A selection of T cell receptor beta chains follows, all from one sample in a study of cytomegalovirus exposure and HLA in healthy donors. Data came from immunoSEQ multiplex PCR; TCRdb stores just in-frame clones and leaves some out. This table holds around 120,000 clones, approximately 80% found once. The source material was PBMCs. The receptors stem from a girl aged 2-9 years in good health and CMV-seronegative. CDR3s include the opening cysteine and the closing phenylalanine or tryptophan. Fields, in order: clone size, CDR3 length, J gene, D gene, V gene, CDR3 protein, CDR3 DNA. A D gene is named only where the DNA matches it firmly. Clone size appears in some rows only: once, few, many, or a class for an expanded clone.

.	12	TRBJ1-2	.	TRBV30	CAWSVGDYGYTF	TGTGCCTGGAGTGTCGGAGACTATGGCTACACCTTC
.	14	TRBJ2-1	.	TRBV9	CASSPPGGPREQFF	TGTGCCAGCAGCCCACCCGGGGGGCCGAGAGAGCAGTTCTTC
.	14	TRBJ1-2	TRBD1	TRBV27	CASSRTGGHGGYTF	TGTGCCAGCAGTAGGACAGGGGGCCATGGAGGCTACACCTTC
.	14	TRBJ2-7	.	TRBV30	CAWRDSFRSYEQYF	TGTGCCTGGAGGGACAGTTTTCGCTCCTACGAGCAGTACTTC
.	16	TRBJ1-1	TRBD1	TRBV4-1	CASSQAGQGANTEAFF	TGCGCCAGCAGCCAAGCTGGACAGGGCGCTAACACTGAAGCTTTCTTT
.	14	TRBJ1-1	.	TRBV7-2	CASSLAREGTGPFF	TGTGCCAGCAGCTTAGCTCGGGAGGGTACAGGGCCTTTCTTT
.	13	TRBJ1-4	.	TRBV30	CAWSVGYNEKLFF	TGTGCCTGGAGTGTGGGCTATAATGAAAAACTGTTTTTT
.	16	TRBJ2-7	.	TRBV2	CASSVSEGRVSYEQYF	TGTGCCAGCAGTGTATCGGAGGGTAGGGTCTCCTACGAGCAGTACTTC
.	16	TRBJ2-1	.	TRBV5-1	CASSLGSRSSYNEQFF	TGCGCCAGCAGCTTGGGTAGCAGAAGCTCCTACAATGAGCAGTTCTTC
.	15	TRBJ2-7	TRBD1	TRBV5-4	CASSSPGTGIYEQYF	TGTGCCAGCAGCTCTCCCGGGACAGGCATCTACGAGCAGTACTTC
.	14	TRBJ1-1	.	TRBV18	CANPTRGANTEAFF	TGTGCCAACCCGACCCGCGGGGCGAACACTGAAGCTTTCTTT
once	15	TRBJ2-1	.	TRBV7-3	CASSLARASYNEQFF	TGTGCCAGCAGCTTAGCGCGGGCCTCCTACAATGAGCAGTTCTTC
.	15	TRBJ2-7	.	TRBV5-1	CASSPPDSLTYEQYF	TGCGCCAGCAGCCCGCCGGACTCACTTACCTACGAGCAGTACTTC
.	13	TRBJ1-2	.	TRBV30	CAWSVPFNYGYTF	TGTGCCTGGAGTGTCCCCTTTAACTATGGCTACACCTTC
once	14	TRBJ1-2	TRBD1	TRBV6-1	CASSELGTGAGYTF	TGTGCCAGCAGTGAATTAGGGACAGGGGCCGGCTACACCTTC
.	14	TRBJ2-1	.	TRBV18	CASSPPGYGDEQFF	TGTGCCAGCTCACCACCTGGTTACGGGGATGAGCAGTTCTTC
few	14	TRBJ2-5	.	TRBV2	CASSEGVGGETQYF	TGTGCCAGCAGTGAAGGGGTAGGAGGGGAGACCCAGTACTTC
.	16	TRBJ2-1	TRBD2	TRBV27	CASSLGTSVDWDEQFF	TGTGCCAGCAGTTTGGGGACTAGCGTCGATTGGGATGAGCAGTTCTTC
.	15	TRBJ1-1	.	TRBV7-9	CASSWSGVMNTEAFF	TGTGCCAGCAGCTGGTCAGGGGTTATGAACACTGAAGCTTTCTTT
.	18	TRBJ2-1	TRBD2	TRBV4-1	CASSPRGASGASYNEQFF	TGCGCCAGCTCGCCAAGAGGGGCTAGCGGGGCATCCTACAATGAGCAGTTCTTC
once	16	TRBJ2-1	TRBD2	TRBV13	CASSTRTSGGYNEQFF	TGTGCCAGCAGCACGCGGACTAGCGGGGGCTACAATGAGCAGTTCTTC
.	13	TRBJ1-3	.	TRBV30	CAWSYNSGNTIYF	TGTGCCTGGAGTTATAACTCTGGAAACACCATATATTTT
.	12	TRBJ1-2	.	TRBV28	CASSQGNYGYTF	TGTGCCAGCAGTCAGGGTAACTATGGCTACACCTTC
.	14	TRBJ1-5	.	TRBV5-3	CARSPTDSNQPQHF	TGTGCCAGAAGTCCAACAGATAGCAATCAGCCCCAGCATTTT
.	16	TRBJ2-1	.	TRBV27	CASSSPAEGPSNEQFF	TGTGCCAGCAGTTCCCCAGCGGAGGGCCCATCCAATGAGCAGTTCTTC
.	14	TRBJ1-5	.	TRBV10-2	CASRDPIGGQPQHF	TGCGCCAGCAGGGATCCGATTGGAGGTCAGCCCCAGCATTTT
.	16	TRBJ2-1	TRBD2	TRBV9	CASSATPLAENNEQFF	TGTGCCAGCAGCGCAACCCCGCTAGCGGAAAACAATGAGCAGTTCTTC
.	15	TRBJ1-5	TRBD1	TRBV7-2	CASSLKTGGNQPQHF	TGTGCCAGCAGCTTAAAGACAGGGGGTAATCAGCCCCAGCATTTT
.	14	TRBJ2-7	.	TRBV19	CASSSPDRPHEQYF	TGTGCCAGTAGTAGTCCCGACAGGCCCCACGAGCAGTACTTC
.	12	TRBJ2-7	TRBD2	TRBV7-6	CASAGGGDEQYF	TGTGCCAGCGCCGGGGGGGGCGACGAGCAGTACTTC
.	13	TRBJ1-2	TRBD1	TRBV27	CASSLGQRNGYTF	TGTGCCAGCAGTCTGGGACAGAGAAATGGCTACACCTTC
.	16	TRBJ2-1	TRBD2	TRBV7-8	CASSLRRETLYNEQFF	TGTGCCAGCAGCTTGAGGCGGGAGACCCTCTACAATGAGCAGTTCTTC
.	15	TRBJ1-1	.	TRBV6-5	CASSYIPGMNTEAFF	TGTGCCAGCAGTTACATTCCAGGGATGAACACTGAAGCTTTCTTT
.	13	TRBJ2-5	.	TRBV14	CASSQYRAWEQYF	TGTGCCAGCAGCCAATACAGGGCGTGGGAGCAGTACTTC
.	15	TRBJ2-5	.	TRBV6-5	CASSYSGSVEETQYF	TGTGCCAGCAGTTACTCGGGTAGCGTTGAAGAGACCCAGTACTTC
.	13	TRBJ1-1	.	TRBV2	CASSQTGNTEAFF	TGTGCCAGCAGCCAGACGGGGAACACTGAAGCTTTCTTT
.	18	TRBJ2-6	.	TRBV7-9	CASSLVPGDHSGANVLTF	TGTGCCAGCAGCTTAGTTCCAGGGGACCACTCTGGGGCCAACGTCCTGACTTTC
.	12	TRBJ2-7	.	TRBV28	CASSSSAYEQYF	TGTGCCAGCAGTTCTTCAGCCTACGAGCAGTACTTC
.	14	TRBJ2-7	TRBD2	TRBV10-1	CASEWRGDSYEQYF	TGCGCCAGCGAGTGGCGGGGGGACTCCTACGAGCAGTACTTC
.	14	TRBJ2-1	TRBD2	TRBV7-3	CASSLNRGDDEQFF	TGTGCCAGCAGCTTAAATCGGGGGGACGATGAGCAGTTCTTC
.	15	TRBJ2-4	TRBD1	TRBV15	CATSRETGTKNIQYF	TGTGCCACCAGCAGAGAGACAGGGACCAAAAACATTCAGTACTTC
.	14	TRBJ2-5	TRBD1	TRBV7-2	CASSPRTGTETQYF	TGTGCCAGCAGCCCAAGGACAGGGACGGAGACCCAGTACTTC
.	17	TRBJ2-1	.	TRBV27	CASSSNVRGAYDNEQFF	TGTGCCAGCAGCTCCAATGTTCGGGGAGCTTATGACAATGAGCAGTTCTTC
.	13	TRBJ1-2	.	TRBV2	CASSDGVIYGYTF	TGTGCCAGCAGTGACGGTGTTATCTATGGCTACACCTTC
once	14	TRBJ1-2	.	TRBV29-1	CSVAGGTANYGYTF	TGCAGCGTTGCGGGGGGCACCGCTAACTATGGCTACACCTTC
.	18	TRBJ2-2	TRBD2	TRBV6-1	CASSEFVGGAGRTGELFF	TGTGCCAGCAGTGAATTTGTCGGGGGGGCCGGTCGGACCGGGGAGCTGTTTTTT
.	13	TRBJ1-6	TRBD1	TRBV29-1	CSVGDRNNSPLHF	TGCAGCGTTGGGGACAGGAATAATTCACCCCTCCACTTT
.	15	TRBJ2-7	TRBD2	TRBV27	CASSYWLGGRGEQYF	TGTGCCAGCAGTTACTGGTTGGGCGGGAGAGGCGAGCAGTACTTC
.	15	TRBJ1-5	.	TRBV19	CASSMSVNSNQPQHF	TGTGCCAGTAGTATGAGCGTAAATAGCAATCAGCCCCAGCATTTT
.	16	TRBJ1-1	.	TRBV7-8	CASSLIGAGPNTEAFF	TGTGCCAGCAGCTTAATTGGGGCAGGCCCGAACACTGAAGCTTTCTTT
.	17	TRBJ2-3	TRBD2	TRBV2	CASSGLVAGGNTDTQYF	TGTGCCAGCAGTGGACTAGTAGCGGGGGGGAATACAGATACGCAGTATTTT
.	14	TRBJ1-1	TRBD1	TRBV6-6	CASSLQGASTEAFF	TGTGCCAGCAGCCTACAGGGGGCAAGCACTGAAGCTTTCTTT
.	15	TRBJ2-5	.	TRBV19	CASSIGLAPKETQYF	TGTGCCAGTAGTATCGGGCTAGCGCCCAAAGAGACCCAGTACTTC
.	16	TRBJ1-1	.	TRBV4-3	CASSQVLSVAGREAFF	TGCGCCAGCAGCCAAGTTCTCTCCGTAGCGGGGAGGGAAGCTTTCTTT
.	14	TRBJ1-2	.	TRBV25-1	CASSELGLNYGYTF	TGTGCCAGCAGTGAACTGGGACTAAACTATGGCTACACCTTC
.	14	TRBJ2-7	TRBD2	TRBV19	CASSMEQRGYEQYF	TGTGCCAGTAGTATGGAACAGCGGGGCTACGAGCAGTACTTC
.	12	TRBJ2-7	TRBD1	TRBV30	CAWTGGPSEQYF	TGTGCCTGGACAGGGGGCCCCTCCGAGCAGTACTTC
.	16	TRBJ2-7	TRBD1	TRBV6-6	CASSYLSRDRADEQYF	TGTGCCAGCAGTTACCTATCTAGGGACAGGGCTGACGAGCAGTACTTC
.	15	TRBJ2-5	.	TRBV7-2	CASSLGGRDQETQYF	TGTGCCAGCAGCTTAGGTGGGCGGGACCAAGAGACCCAGTACTTC
.	14	TRBJ1-6	TRBD1	TRBV6-1	CASRIRDSNSPLHF	TGTGCCAGCAGGATCCGGGACAGCAATTCACCCCTCCACTTT